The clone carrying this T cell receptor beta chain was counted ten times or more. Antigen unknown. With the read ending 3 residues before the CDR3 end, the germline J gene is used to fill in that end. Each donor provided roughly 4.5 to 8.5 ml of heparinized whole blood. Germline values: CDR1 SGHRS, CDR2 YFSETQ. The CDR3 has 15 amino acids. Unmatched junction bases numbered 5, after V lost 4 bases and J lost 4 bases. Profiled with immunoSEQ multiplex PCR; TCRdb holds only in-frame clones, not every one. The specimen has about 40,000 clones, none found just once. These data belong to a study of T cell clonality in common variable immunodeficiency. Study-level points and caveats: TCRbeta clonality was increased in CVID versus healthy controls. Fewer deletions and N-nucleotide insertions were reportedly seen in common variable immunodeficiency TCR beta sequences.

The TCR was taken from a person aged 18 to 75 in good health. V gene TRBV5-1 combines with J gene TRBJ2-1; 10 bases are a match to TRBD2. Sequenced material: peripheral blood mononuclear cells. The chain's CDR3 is CASSVRLAGYNEQFF. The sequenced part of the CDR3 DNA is TGCGCCAGCAGCGTTAGACTAGCGGGTTACAATGAG.